These 7 T cell receptor beta chains were all obtained from the same sample, sequenced in a study of Graves' ophthalmopathy and Graves' hyperthyroidism. Amplification of the TCR beta CDR3 regions used RNA transcripts (as template). RT-PCR with HTBI primers came first, then second-round multiplex PCR. TCRdb passed the multiplex PCR reads through MiXCR, listing each CDR3 protein once. The sample includes almost 400,000 distinct CDR3 sequences, about 17% seen only once; the top ten take about 1.6%. The sequenced sample consisted of peripheral blood. These receptor sequences come from a woman between 18 and 29 years old with Graves' ophthalmopathy.

This clonotype showed up many times. V gene TRBV6-2 or TRBV6-3 combines with J gene TRBJ2-5, with D possibly TRBD2 on 5 matching bases. The CDR3 loop spans 14 amino acids. V lost 8 bases, J lost 4 bases, and 17 bases lay in between. Germline CDR1 is MNHEY and CDR2 is SVGEGT. For the CDR3, the DNA is TGTGCCAGCTTGGCTAGCCCGATGTTAGAGACCCAGTACTTC. Amino acids: CASLASPMLETQYF.

Ten or more counts support this clonotype. This sequence joins TRBV28 and TRBJ2-7; TRBD1 is a possible D gene (5 bases). The CDR3 contains 13 residues. The V end was cut by 6 bases, the J end by 5 bases, with 14 bases between. The V gene's germline CDR1 is MDHEN and CDR2 SYDVKM. This chain's CDR3 is CASRPQGIHEQYF. Written as DNA, the CDR3 is TGTGCCAGCAGGCCCCAGGGTATCCACGAGCAGTACTTC.

The table lists this clonotype with a count of one. The genes are TRBV5-1 and TRBJ2-7; 9 bases match TRBD1. The V gene's germline CDR1 is SGHRS and CDR2 YFSETQ. The CDR3 totals 16 residues. V shed 0 bases and J 0 bases; nucleotides not matched to a gene: 4. The CDR3 region is CASSLEGTGFSYEQYF. CDR3 bases: TGCGCCAGCAGCTTGGAAGGGACAGGGTTCTCCTACGAGCAGTACTTC. The entire variable domain, with the rest obtained from reference TRBV5-1 and TRBJ2-7, is as follows: KAGVTQTPRYLIKTRGQQVTLSCSPISGHRSVSWYQQTPGQGLQFLFEYFSETQRNKGNFPGRFSGRQFSNSRSEMNVSTLELGDSALYLCASSLEGTGFSYEQYFGPGTRLTVT.

This chain connects TRBV28 to TRBJ2-7, with D perhaps TRBD2 (5 bases). The germline gives CDR1 MDHEN, CDR2 SYDVKM. CDR3 length equals 14 residues. Trimming stripped 6 bases from V and 6 bases from J, with 18 bases between. The CDR3 DNA reads TGTGCCAGCAGACCTTTGGGAGAGGCGAGCGAGCAGTACTTC. Its translation is CASRPLGEASEQYF.

This clonotype was found many times. The rearrangement links TRBV6-2 or TRBV6-3 to TRBJ1-2; D is ambiguous. The ends were cut back, 5 bases at V and 4 bases at J, with 5 bases in the middle. In germline, CDR1 is MNHEY, CDR2 SVGEGT. The CDR3 is 11 amino acids. Here the CDR3 reads CASSLLYGYTF. The CDR3, as DNA: TGTGCCAGCAGTCTCCTCTATGGCTACACCTTC.

This clonotype was recorded at least ten times. This chain uses TRBV28 with TRBJ2-7, with D possibly being TRBD2 (5 bases). CDR3 size: 15 residues. Germline CDR1 is MDHEN and CDR2 is SYDVKM. V lost 7 bases, J lost 4 bases, and 20 bases lay in between. As DNA, the CDR3 is TGTGCCAGCAACGGAAGGCGCCTTCCGGGGTACGAGCAGTACTTC. It encodes CASNGRRLPGYEQYF.

This clonotype came up many times. This sequence joins TRBV12-3 or TRBV12-4 and TRBJ1-2, with TRBD1 identical over 9 bases. The trim removed 6 bases at V and 3 bases at J, leaving 5 bases unmatched. The CDR3 sequence is 14 residues long. The CDR3 bases are TGTGCCAGCAGGCGACAGGGGGTAGACTATGGCTACACCTTC. Amino acid sequence: CASRRQGVDYGYTF.